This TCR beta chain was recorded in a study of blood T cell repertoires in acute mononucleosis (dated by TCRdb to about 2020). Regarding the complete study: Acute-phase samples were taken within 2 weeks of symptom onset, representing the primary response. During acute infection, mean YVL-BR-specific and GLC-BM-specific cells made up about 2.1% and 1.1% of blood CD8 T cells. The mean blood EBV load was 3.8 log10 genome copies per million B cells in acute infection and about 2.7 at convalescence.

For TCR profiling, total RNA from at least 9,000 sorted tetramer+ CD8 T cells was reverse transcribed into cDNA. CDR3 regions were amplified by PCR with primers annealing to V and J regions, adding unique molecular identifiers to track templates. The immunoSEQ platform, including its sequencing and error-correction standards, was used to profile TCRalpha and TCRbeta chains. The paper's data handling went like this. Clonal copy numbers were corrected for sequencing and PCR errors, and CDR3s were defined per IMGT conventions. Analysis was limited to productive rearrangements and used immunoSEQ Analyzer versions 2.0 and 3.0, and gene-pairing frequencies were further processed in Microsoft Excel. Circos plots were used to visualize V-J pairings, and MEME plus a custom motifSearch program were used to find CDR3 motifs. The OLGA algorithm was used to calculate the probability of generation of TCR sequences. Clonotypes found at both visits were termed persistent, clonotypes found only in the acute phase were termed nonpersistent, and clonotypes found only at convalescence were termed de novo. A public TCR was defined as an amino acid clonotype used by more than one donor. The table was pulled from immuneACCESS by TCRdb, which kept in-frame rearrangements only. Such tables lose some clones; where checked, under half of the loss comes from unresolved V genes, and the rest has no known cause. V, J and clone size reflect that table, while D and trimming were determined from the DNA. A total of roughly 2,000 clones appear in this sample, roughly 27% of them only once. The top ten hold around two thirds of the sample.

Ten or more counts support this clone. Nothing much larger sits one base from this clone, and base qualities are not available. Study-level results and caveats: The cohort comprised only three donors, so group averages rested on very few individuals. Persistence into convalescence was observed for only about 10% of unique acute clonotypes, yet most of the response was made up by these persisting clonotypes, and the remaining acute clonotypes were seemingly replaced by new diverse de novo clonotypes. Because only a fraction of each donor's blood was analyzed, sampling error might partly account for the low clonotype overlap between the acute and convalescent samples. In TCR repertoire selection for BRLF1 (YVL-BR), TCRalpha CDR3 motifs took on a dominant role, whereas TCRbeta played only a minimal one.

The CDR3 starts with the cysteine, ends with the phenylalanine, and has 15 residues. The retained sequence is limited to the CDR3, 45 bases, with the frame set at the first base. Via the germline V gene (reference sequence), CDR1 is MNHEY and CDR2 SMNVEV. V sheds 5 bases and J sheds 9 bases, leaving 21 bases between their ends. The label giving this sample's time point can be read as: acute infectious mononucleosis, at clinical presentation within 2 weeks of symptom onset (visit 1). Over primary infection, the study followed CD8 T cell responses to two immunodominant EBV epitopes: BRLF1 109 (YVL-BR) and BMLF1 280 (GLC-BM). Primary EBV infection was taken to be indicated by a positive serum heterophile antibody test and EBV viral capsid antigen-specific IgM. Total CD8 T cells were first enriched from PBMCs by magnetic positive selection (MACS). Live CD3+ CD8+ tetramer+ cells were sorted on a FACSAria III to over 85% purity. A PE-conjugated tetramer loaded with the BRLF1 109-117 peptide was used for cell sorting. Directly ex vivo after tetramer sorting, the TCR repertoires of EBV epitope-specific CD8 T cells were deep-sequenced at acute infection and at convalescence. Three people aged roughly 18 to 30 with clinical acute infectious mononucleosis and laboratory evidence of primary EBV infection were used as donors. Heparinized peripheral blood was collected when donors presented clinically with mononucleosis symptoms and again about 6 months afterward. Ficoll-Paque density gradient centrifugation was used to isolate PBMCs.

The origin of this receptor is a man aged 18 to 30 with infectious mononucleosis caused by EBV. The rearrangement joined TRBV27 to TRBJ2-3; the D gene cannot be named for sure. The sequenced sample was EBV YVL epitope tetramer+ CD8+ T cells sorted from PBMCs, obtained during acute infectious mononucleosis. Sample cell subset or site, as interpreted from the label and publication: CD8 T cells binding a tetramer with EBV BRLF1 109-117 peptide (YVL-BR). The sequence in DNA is TGTGCCAGCAGTGCCCTACTTGGGTCAGCGTCGACGCAGTATTTT. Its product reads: CASSALLGSASTQYF.